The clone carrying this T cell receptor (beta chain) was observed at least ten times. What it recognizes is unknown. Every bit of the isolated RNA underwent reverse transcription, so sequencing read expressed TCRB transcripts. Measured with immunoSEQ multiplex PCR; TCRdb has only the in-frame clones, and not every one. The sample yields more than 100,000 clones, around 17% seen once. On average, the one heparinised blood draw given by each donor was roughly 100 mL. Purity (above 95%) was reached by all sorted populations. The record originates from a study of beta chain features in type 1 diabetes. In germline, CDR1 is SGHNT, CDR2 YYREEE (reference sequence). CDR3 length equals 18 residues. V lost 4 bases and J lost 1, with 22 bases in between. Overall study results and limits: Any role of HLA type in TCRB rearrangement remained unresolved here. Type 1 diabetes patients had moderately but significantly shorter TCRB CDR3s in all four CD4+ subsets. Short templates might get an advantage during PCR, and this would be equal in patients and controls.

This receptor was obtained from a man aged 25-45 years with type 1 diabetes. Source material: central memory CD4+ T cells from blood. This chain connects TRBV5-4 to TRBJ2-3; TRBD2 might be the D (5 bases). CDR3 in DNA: TGTGCCAGCAGCGCCGGGGATGGTCTGGCGACGGGCACAGATACGCAGTATTTT. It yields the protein CASSAGDGLATGTDTQYF.